This T cell receptor beta chain was recorded in a study of cytomegalovirus exposure and HLA in healthy donors. Whole-study findings and limits: Later work found most CMV-associated TCR beta chains apparently HLA-restricted. In an earlier analysis, about 87% or about 30%: the productive usage of most TCR beta V segments. Follow-up analysis later connected one missense variant in DCLRE1C with trimming of TCR beta V- and J-genes.

Germline V gene lookup returns CDR1 LNHNV and CDR2 YYDKDF (reference sequence). Trimming took 5 bases from V and 4 from J, leaving 5 bases between them. This CDR3 has 11 residues. A multiplex PCR was run with 60 Vbeta primers and 13 Jbeta primers. Original handling: An analysis performed later counted about 80 million unique TCR beta chains (roughly 11 million of them shared). Profiling relied on immunoSEQ multiplex PCR, and the TCRdb table lists in-frame clones only, not all of them. V and J calls and clone size come straight from that table; D and trimming were deduced from the DNA. The table lists 100,000 to 150,000 clones, less than 85% of them singletons. Note on this clone: The antigen is unknown.

The source of this sequence is a man aged 30-40 years in good health and CMV-seropositive. Sequences were obtained from PBMCs. V gene TRBV15 combines with J gene TRBJ1-1; no reliable D call. CDR3: CATSYSTEAFF. The CDR3 DNA sequence: TGTGCCACCAGCTACAGCACTGAAGCTTTCTTT.